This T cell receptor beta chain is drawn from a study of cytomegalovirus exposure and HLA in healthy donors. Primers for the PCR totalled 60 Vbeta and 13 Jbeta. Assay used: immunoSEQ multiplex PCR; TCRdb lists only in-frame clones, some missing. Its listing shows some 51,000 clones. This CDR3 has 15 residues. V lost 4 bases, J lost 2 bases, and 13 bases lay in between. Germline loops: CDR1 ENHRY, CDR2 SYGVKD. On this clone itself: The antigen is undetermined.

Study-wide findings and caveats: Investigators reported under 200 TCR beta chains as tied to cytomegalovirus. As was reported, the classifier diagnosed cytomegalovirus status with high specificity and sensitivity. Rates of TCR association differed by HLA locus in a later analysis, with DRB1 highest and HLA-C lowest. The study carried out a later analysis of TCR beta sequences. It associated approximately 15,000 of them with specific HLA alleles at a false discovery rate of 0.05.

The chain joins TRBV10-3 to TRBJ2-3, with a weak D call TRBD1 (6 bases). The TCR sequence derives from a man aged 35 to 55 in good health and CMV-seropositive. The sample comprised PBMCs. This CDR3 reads CAISAARDNTDTQYF. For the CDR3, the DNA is TGTGCCATCAGTGCGGCCCGGGACAACACAGATACGCAGTATTTT.